This T cell receptor beta chain is drawn from a study of T-cell memory formation after mild COVID-19. Regarding the study as a whole: For contracting clones, CD4+ ones sat mainly in CM and EM, CD8+ in EMRA.

After 5'RACE with constant-segment primers, TCR alpha and TCR beta cDNA libraries carrying sample barcodes and UMIs were obtained. TCRdb reprocessed the 5' RACE reads with MiXCR, giving one entry per CDR3 protein. The data contain under 35,000 distinct CDR3 sequences, around 16% of them singletons. As to this clonotype: What it binds is not known.

Germline V lookup: CDR1 SGHNT, CDR2 YENEEA. The CDR3 consists of 15 residues. Trimming took 1 base from V and 7 from J; bases not matched to a gene: 6. Sequencing was performed on PBMCs or a T cell subset sorted from them (not recorded which). The chain uses TRBV11-3 and TRBJ2-3; 9 bases fit TRBD2. The TCR originated in an adult who had mild COVID-19 (a few samples of this study predate the infection). Cell type and time point are not known. The CDR3 loop is CASSLGKLAGHTQYF. Here the CDR3 DNA reads TGTGCCAGCAGCTTAGGTAAACTAGCGGGCCATACGCAGTATTTT.